This TCR beta chain was identified in a study of blood T cell repertoires in COVID-19. The CDR3 extends over 15 amino acids. J lost 2 bases, V lost 6 bases, and 5 bases had no gene match. Per the germline V gene, CDR1 is LGHNT and CDR2 is FRNRAP. Clones were sequenced by immunoSEQ multiplex PCR, and TCRdb holds only the in-frame ones, with some missing. In the table there are 310,000 or so clones, approximately 87% of which are singletons. The clonotype originates from a woman aged 45 to 65 with active or convalescent COVID-19. Sequencing was carried out using peripheral blood. The rearrangement joins TRBV12-5 to TRBJ2-1, with 9 bases lining up with TRBD2. The CDR3 here is CASGLAGAPYNEQFF. CDR3 coding DNA: TGTGCTAGTGGCTTAGCGGGGGCCCCCTACAATGAGCAGTTCTTC.